The 2 T cell receptor delta chains below come from one sample, sequenced in a study of gamma-delta chains in newborns, infants, children. TCRdb reanalysed the reads with CATT. The repertoire holds approximately 8,000 delta-chain clones, 1.5% to 2% seen once, with 6.5% to 8.5% in the top ten. The sample comprised blood. Receptors were obtained from a child who was a newborn, infant or young child, either healthy, febrile or measles-vaccinated (not recorded which).

The sample holds a few counts of this clone. Relative to the germline gene, one junction end is altered; a read error may explain this. The genes are TRDV1 and TRDJ3, with TRDD3 matching over 8 bases. Germline V CDR1 and CDR2: TSWWSYY, QGS. There are 23 residues in the CDR3. CDR3 coding DNA: TGTGCTCTTGGGGAACGGGCCCCCCTACTGGGGGCAAGAGGGTCCTGGGACACCCGACAGATTTTTTTC. It specifies CALGERAPLLGARGSWDTRQIFF.

This clone is medium-sized within its sample. This chain joins TRDV1 and TRDJ1; perhaps TRDD3 as D (5 bases). The V gene lost 0 bases and the J gene lost 0 bases, with 14 bases spanning the gap. Germline CDR1 TSWWSYY, CDR2 QGS. CDR3 length equals 17 residues. Here the CDR3 DNA reads TGTGCTCTTGGGGAACTCACCCGGGGGTATAACACCGATAAACTCATCTTT. It yields the protein CALGELTRGYNTDKLIF.